A selection of T cell receptor beta chains follows, all from one sample in a study of shared clonotypes between healthy human individuals. Profiled with immunoSEQ multiplex PCR; TCRdb holds only in-frame clones, not every one. This table holds about 2.3 million clones, 92% found once. The sequencing sample was made of naive CD4+ T cells from PBMCs. These receptors were taken from a man between 18 and 35 years old in good health. Some clones in this sample may be carry-over from other donors' samples. Both conserved end residues are part of each CDR3. The D gene is left open where the match is weak. A row's size may be missing; if present it is once, few, many or a size class.

clone_size j_call v_call d_call cdr3_aa cdr3_nt
NA TRBJ1-2 TRBV6-5 TRBD1 CASSLRQGEYGYTF TGTGCCAGCAGCCTGAGACAGGGGGAGTATGGCTACACCTTC
NA TRBJ1-4 TRBV30 NA CAWMGWEGNNEKLFF TGTGCCTGGATGGGGTGGGAAGGGAATAATGAAAAACTGTTTTTT
NA TRBJ2-5 TRBV5-4 NA CASSLAGAASQETQYF TGTGCCAGCAGCTTGGCGGGGGCAGCATCTCAAGAGACCCAGTACTTC
NA TRBJ2-2 TRBV6-1 TRBD1 CASRYNRGNTGELFF TGTGCCAGCAGGTATAACAGGGGAAACACCGGGGAGCTGTTTTTT
NA TRBJ2-3 TRBV4-3 NA CASSQGYSPTDTQYF TGCGCCAGCAGCCAAGGGTATAGCCCCACAGATACGCAGTATTTT
NA TRBJ2-2 TRBV15 NA CATRSAPNTGELFF TGTGCCACCAGATCCGCCCCGAACACCGGGGAGCTGTTTTTT
NA TRBJ2-1 TRBV28 TRBD2 CASSSGSEQFF TGTGCCAGCAGTAGCGGGAGTGAGCAGTTCTTC
NA TRBJ2-6 TRBV28 NA CASSTAANSGANVLTF TGTGCCAGCAGCACGGCGGCAAACTCTGGGGCCAACGTCCTGACTTTC
NA TRBJ2-4 TRBV4-1 TRBD2 CASSQGGRGVDKNIQYF TGCGCCAGCAGCCAAGGGGGGAGGGGTGTCGACAAAAACATTCAGTACTTC
NA TRBJ2-7 TRBV9 TRBD2 CASSEASGQYEQYF TGTGCCAGCAGCGAGGCTAGCGGACAATACGAGCAGTACTTC
NA TRBJ2-1 TRBV27 TRBD2 CASSLSRLAYEQFF TGTGCCAGCAGTTTATCGAGACTAGCCTATGAGCAGTTCTTC
NA TRBJ2-3 TRBV29-1 NA CSVGTQHTDTQYF TGCAGCGTTGGGACACAGCACACAGATACGCAGTATTTT
NA TRBJ1-5 TRBV5-1 NA CASSLGPEVGNQPQHF TGCGCCAGCAGCTTGGGTCCGGAGGTTGGCAATCAGCCCCAGCATTTT
NA TRBJ1-1 TRBV7-2 NA CASSLGTLPGAFF TGTGCCAGCAGCTTAGGGACACTGCCGGGAGCTTTCTTT
NA TRBJ1-2 TRBV19 NA CASSIKGGYTF TGTGCCAGTAGTATCAAGGGAGGCTACACCTTC
NA TRBJ2-5 TRBV28 NA CASSRFGQETQYF TGTGCCAGCAGCCGCTTTGGCCAAGAGACCCAGTACTTC
NA TRBJ1-6 TRBV29-1 TRBD1 CSVRTGGYNSPLHF TGCAGCGTTCGGACAGGGGGCTATAATTCACCCCTCCACTTT
NA TRBJ1-2 TRBV9 NA CASSATRDPSYGYTF TGTGCCAGCAGCGCCACCCGGGACCCCTCCTATGGCTACACCTTC
once TRBJ2-7 TRBV28 NA CASSFYQGGSYEQYF TGTGCCAGCAGTTTTTATCAGGGCGGTTCCTACGAGCAGTACTTC
NA TRBJ1-1 TRBV11-2 NA CASSLFGPSTEAFF TGTGCCAGCAGCTTATTCGGACCGAGCACTGAAGCTTTCTTT
NA TRBJ1-1 TRBV30 NA CAWSVLTGRTEAFF TGTGCCTGGAGTGTACTTACGGGGAGGACTGAAGCTTTCTTT
NA TRBJ1-2 TRBV15 NA CATSRGGGYTF TGTGCCACCAGCAGAGGGGGAGGCTACACCTTC
NA TRBJ2-5 TRBV28 NA CASSGYSNRTQYF TGTGCCAGCAGTGGATACAGCAATCGGACCCAGTACTTC
NA TRBJ1-1 TRBV19 NA CASSIAGKKAFF TGTGCCAGTAGTATTGCCGGCAAAAAAGCTTTCTTT
NA TRBJ2-1 TRBV29-1 NA CSASDWMNNEQFF TGCAGCGCATCGGACTGGATGAACAATGAGCAGTTCTTC
NA TRBJ2-5 TRBV5-4 NA CASSPPRGAQETQYF TGTGCCAGCAGTCCCCCGAGGGGGGCCCAAGAGACCCAGTACTTC
NA TRBJ2-3 TRBV7-7 TRBD2 CASSLGLTSGTDTQYF TGTGCCAGCAGCTTAGGGTTGACTAGCGGCACAGATACGCAGTATTTT
NA TRBJ1-4 TRBV6-5 NA CASSYSKGSTNEKLFF TGTGCCAGCAGTTACTCAAAAGGGTCAACTAATGAAAAACTGTTTTTT
NA TRBJ2-1 TRBV5-1 TRBD1 CASSRGQQGFYNEQFF TGCGCCAGCAGCCGGGGACAGCAGGGGTTCTACAATGAGCAGTTCTTC
NA TRBJ2-7 TRBV27 NA CASTTLGKQSSYEQYF TGTGCCAGCACCACCCTCGGGAAGCAGAGCTCCTACGAGCAGTACTTC
NA TRBJ2-7 TRBV5-6 TRBD2 CASSLRTSGRTYEQYF TGTGCCAGCAGCCTGAGGACTAGCGGGAGAACCTACGAGCAGTACTTC
NA TRBJ1-2 TRBV27 NA CASSLTPPGTYGYTF TGTGCCAGCAGTCTAACCCCGCCGGGAACCTATGGCTACACCTTC
NA TRBJ2-1 TRBV4-1 NA CASSQAPGTRDGEQFF TGCGCCAGCAGCCAAGCCCCCGGGACCCGGGACGGTGAGCAGTTCTTC
NA TRBJ2-5 TRBV28 NA CASSLSDQETQYF TGTGCCAGCAGTTTGTCAGACCAAGAGACCCAGTACTTC
NA TRBJ2-4 TRBV11-2 NA CASSPNLRGVNIQYF TGTGCCAGCAGCCCCAACCTGAGGGGGGTAAACATTCAGTACTTC
NA TRBJ1-1 TRBV18 TRBD1 CASSPTTGANTEAFF TGTGCCAGCTCACCTACGACAGGGGCGAACACTGAAGCTTTCTTT
NA TRBJ2-2 TRBV9 NA CASSASYGGSSFLGELFF TGTGCCAGCAGCGCCTCCTATGGGGGTTCAAGTTTCCTCGGGGAGCTGTTTTTT
NA TRBJ2-7 TRBV7-2 TRBD2 CASSLVAGGPYEQYF TGTGCCAGCAGCTTAGTAGCGGGAGGGCCCTACGAGCAGTACTTC
few TRBJ1-1 TRBV19 NA CASSIGANTEAFF TGTGCCAGTAGTATAGGAGCGAACACTGAAGCTTTCTTT
NA TRBJ2-5 TRBV14 TRBD2 CASSQITGGPSRETQYF TGTGCCAGCAGCCAGATCACGGGAGGGCCCTCTCGGGAGACCCAGTACTTC
NA TRBJ2-2 TRBV5-1 NA CASSLQGPGPGELFF TGCGCCAGCAGCTTGCAGGGCCCAGGACCCGGGGAGCTGTTTTTT
NA TRBJ2-7 TRBV11-2 TRBD2 CASTLPGLAGSEQYF TGTGCCAGCACCCTCCCGGGACTAGCGGGAAGCGAGCAGTACTTC
NA TRBJ2-3 TRBV29-1 TRBD2 CSVGPGLAGTDTQYF TGCAGCGTAGGACCGGGACTAGCGGGCACAGATACGCAGTATTTT
NA TRBJ2-7 TRBV5-1 NA CASSLVGPEQYF TGCGCCAGCAGCTTGGTAGGGCCCGAGCAGTACTTC
NA TRBJ1-4 TRBV7-9 NA CASSFRDTTNEKLFF TGTGCCAGCAGCTTCCGAGATACAACTAATGAAAAACTGTTTTTT